This T cell receptor (beta chain) was found in a study of Graves' ophthalmopathy and Graves' hyperthyroidism. Study-wide points: Classification of ophthalmopathy versus stable hyperthyroidism by a 13-signature model yielded around 90% sensitivity and around 77% specificity.

Using RNA transcripts, the TCR beta CDR3 regions were amplified. First-round RT-PCR with HTBI primers preceded a second-round multiplex PCR. TCRdb analysed the multiplex PCR reads with MiXCR anew, one entry per CDR3 protein. The sample includes 350,000 to 400,000 distinct CDR3 sequences, around 18% seen only once; the top ten take roughly 1.4%. Trimming left V 2 bases short and J 13 bases short, with 20 bases between. Germline-derived CDR1 and CDR2 are GTSNPN and SVGIG (reference sequence). The CDR3 is 13 amino acids. Ophthalmopathy donors were characterized by moderate-to-severe activity, CAS of at least 3, NOSPECS of at least 4, and duration under 3 months. Other autoimmune diseases, uncontrolled infections, pregnancy or lactation excluded patients from enrollment. PBMCs were isolated by Ficoll-Paque density gradient centrifugation, using approximately 11 ml of fresh peripheral blood as the starting material.

In its sample, this clonotype was seen many times. What it binds is not known. The sample was peripheral blood. The V and J genes are TRBV30 and TRBJ2-5; D unresolved. This clonotype was obtained from a woman under 30 with Graves' ophthalmopathy. The CDR3 sequence is CAWSLTGVFGSYF. The CDR3 DNA reads as TGTGCCTGGAGTCTTACTGGGGTATTTGGATCGTACTTC.